The T cell receptor beta chain under discussion was sequenced for a study of spatial heterogeneity in lung cancer. Study-wide points: At tumor resection, ubiquitous expanded TCRs were detected in blood more often than later.

Time point specified: blood at routine non-recurrence follow-up after resection. V trimming: 3 bases; J trimming: 2 bases; junction bases outside the gene matches: 7. The CDR3 spans 15 residues. CDR1 is SGHVS, CDR2 FNYEAQ, per germline. This clonotype was observed many times. Its antigen is not identified. TCRdb analysed the 5' RACE reads with MiXCR anew, one entry per CDR3 protein. The sample records 40,000 to 50,000 distinct CDR3 sequences, about 10% being singletons. The chain recombines TRBV7-6 with TRBJ2-7; TRBD1 aligns across 7 bases. The origin of this receptor is a female donor with early-stage non-small cell lung cancer. The sample was PBMCs, taken at follow-up. CDR3 protein: CASSLGDRAPYEQYF. CDR3 nucleotides: TGTGCCAGCAGCTTGGGTGACAGGGCCCCCTACGAGCAGTACTTC. The whole variable domain, filled in from reference TRBV7-6 and TRBJ2-7, reads GAGVSQSPRYKVTKRGQDVALRCDPISGHVSLYWYRQALGQGPEFLTYFNYEAQQDKSGLPNDRFSAERPEGSISTLTIQRTEQRDSAMYRCASSLGDRAPYEQYFGPGTRLTVT.